This TCR beta chain was profiled in a study of blood T cell repertoires in COVID-19. Libraries were prepared by immunoSEQ multiplex PCR; TCRdb keeps only in-frame clonotypes and omits some of them. The sample records under 100,000 clones, roughly nine tenths being singletons. The CDR3 totals 15 residues. Between the trimmed V and J ends, which lost 5 bases and 2 bases, there was a span of 15 bases. The V gene's germline CDR1 is SGHVS and CDR2 FQNEAQ. The sequenced sample consisted of peripheral blood. The TCR was taken from a man aged 45 to 65 with acute or convalescent COVID-19. The chain joins TRBV7-8 to TRBJ1-2; weak D call: TRBD1 (6 bases). The chain's CDR3 is CASSQNKDRNYGYTF. Written as DNA, the CDR3 is TGTGCCAGCAGCCAAAACAAAGACAGGAACTATGGCTACACCTTC. Filled out from reference TRBV7-8 and TRBJ1-2, the complete variable domain reads GAGVSQSPRYKVAKRGQDVALRCDPISGHVSLFWYQQALGQGPEFLTYFQNEAQLDKSGLPSDRFFAERPEGSVSTLKIQRTQQEDSAVYLCASSQNKDRNYGYTFGSGTRLTVV.